A single sample gave rise to the 21 T cell receptor beta chains below, sequenced in a study of T cell responses to AZD1222 COVID-19 vaccine. Sequencing used immunoSEQ multiplex PCR; TCRdb keeps in-frame clones, though not all of them. The table records around 78,000 clones, 90% of them present only once. The sample here was peripheral blood, taken 28 days after the second AZD1222 dose. The receptor source for this set is an adult who received the AZD1222 COVID-19 vaccine.

This chain uses TRBV7-9 with TRBJ1-2, with D unclear. Trimming removed 7 bases at V and 14 bases at J, with 17 bases between. There are 11 residues in the CDR3. Per the germline V gene, CDR1 is SEHNR and CDR2 is FQNEAQ (reference sequence). This CDR3 reads CASTFDISKTF. The CDR3 DNA sequence: TGTGCCAGCACTTTTGACATAAGTAAGACCTTC.

The chain has TRBV11-2 and TRBJ2-7; maybe TRBD1 (6 bases). This CDR3 region has 12 residues. Germline V gives CDR1 SGHAT, CDR2 FQNNGV. Trimming removed 8 bases from V and 3 bases from J, with 11 bases in between. CDR3 coding DNA: TGTGCCAGCCGTACAGGGAACTACGAGCAGTACTTC. Its protein is CASRTGNYEQYF.

The chain couples TRBV9 to TRBJ2-1; 7 nucleotides line up with TRBD2. After removal of 6 bases from V and 4 bases from J, the junction contained 7 bases not matched to a gene. Germline lookup yields CDR1 SGDLS and CDR2 YYNGEE. The CDR3 length is 14 residues. CDR3 sequence (DNA): TGTGCCAGCAATTATGGGGGGGATTACAATGAGCAGTTCTTC. Protein sequence: CASNYGGDYNEQFF.

The CDR3 protein is CASSSGLAGVKETQYF. CDR3 DNA sequence: TGCGCCAGCAGCTCGGGACTAGCGGGGGTGAAAGAGACCCAGTACTTC. The V and J genes are TRBV5-1 and TRBJ2-5; TRBD2 matches 14 bases. Per germline, CDR1 SGHRS and CDR2 YFSETQ. With 3 bases clipped from V and 3 bases from J, the junction kept 4 bases outside the gene matches. The CDR3 spans 16 residues.

Written as DNA, the CDR3 is TGTGCCAGCAGTGGACAGGGGAACACTGAAGCTTTCTTT. This translates into CASSGQGNTEAFF. The chain uses TRBV6-2 or TRBV6-3 and TRBJ1-1; TRBD1 matches 8 bases. This CDR3 contains 13 residues. CDR1 is MNHEY and CDR2 is SVGEGT in the germline V gene. The V gene end was trimmed by 5 bases and the J gene end by 1 base; junction bases not matched to a gene: 0.

The chain employs TRBV27 and TRBJ1-4, with TRBD1 matching over 11 bases. V dropped 6 bases and J dropped 8; count of bases not matched to a gene: 14. From germline, CDR1 is MNHEY and CDR2 SMNVEV (reference sequence). The CDR3 contains 17 residues. The CDR3 spells CASRTRPGTGGREKLFF. The CDR3 DNA reads as TGTGCCAGCAGGACCAGACCCGGGACAGGGGGTAGAGAAAAACTGTTTTTT.

This clone was counted once. This chain connects TRBV28 to TRBJ1-4; TRBD1 is a possible D gene (5 bases). This CDR3 is built from 13 residues. CDR1 is MDHEN, CDR2 SYDVKM, per germline. The germline V and J ends were trimmed by 10 bases and 7 bases, with 16 bases remaining between them. The CDR3 reads CATKLGGGEKLFF. In DNA, the CDR3 is TGTGCCACCAAACTCGGGGGGGGTGAAAAACTGTTTTTT.

This chain uses TRBV11-2 with TRBJ2-3; 8 bases align to TRBD2. V lost 3 bases and J lost 3; bases outside the gene matches: 5. Per germline, CDR1 SGHAT and CDR2 FQNNGV. The CDR3 runs 15 residues. CDR3 sequence: CASSFHGGATDTQYF. The CDR3 DNA reads TGTGCCAGCAGCTTCCACGGGGGGGCAACAGATACGCAGTATTTT.

V is TRBV12-3 or TRBV12-4 and J is TRBJ1-1; 7 bases agree with TRBD1. The length of the CDR3 is 13 residues. V gave up 3 bases and J gave up 8 bases; unmatched junction bases: 6. The CDR3 is CASSLAGGREAFF. CDR3 DNA: TGTGCCAGCAGTTTGGCAGGGGGTCGAGAAGCTTTCTTT.

J is TRBJ2-3 and V is TRBV30; D perhaps matches TRBD1 (6 bases). Trimming shortened V by 0 bases and J by 0 bases, and 13 bases separated the two germline ends. This CDR3 has 16 residues. The germline V gene encodes CDR1 GTSNPN and CDR2 SVGIG (reference sequence). This CDR3 reads CAWSVGLGHSTDTQYF. CDR3 bases: TGTGCCTGGAGTGTAGGCTTGGGACACAGCACAGATACGCAGTATTTT.

V and J are TRBV3-1 (or the pseudogene TRBV3-2) and TRBJ1-6; unclear D gene. CDR1 is LGHDT, CDR2 YNNKEL, per germline (reference sequence). V was pared by 0 bases and J by 0 bases, with 6 bases between. This CDR3 region has 16 residues. CDR3 sequence (DNA): TGTGCCAGCAGCCAAGATTGGAGCTCCTATAATTCACCCCTCCACTTT. Translated: CASSQDWSSYNSPLHF.

The chain recombines TRBV30 with TRBJ2-1; a weak D match, TRBD2 (7 bases). Per the germline V gene, CDR1 is GTSNPN and CDR2 is SVGIG (reference sequence). V was clipped by 0 bases and J by 10 bases, with 16 bases between them. The CDR3 has 14 amino acids. The CDR3 DNA reads TGTGCCTGGAGTGTACGAGGGGGGGGCGCCGAGCAGTTCTTC. Protein sequence: CAWSVRGGGAEQFF.

The chain couples TRBV6-5 to TRBJ1-1; D is possibly TRBD1 (5 bases). V was clipped by 6 bases and J by 6 bases, with 17 bases between them. Germline-derived CDR1 and CDR2 are MNHEY and SVGAGI. This CDR3 is 14 amino acids long. The CDR3 nucleotides are TGTGCCAGCAGCCACCCACATCAGGGTGCTGAAGCTTTCTTT. Protein: CASSHPHQGAEAFF.

Comments on this clone: At one end, the junction sequence differs from germline, possibly due to a read error. This chain uses TRBV19 with TRBJ1-3; D gene unclear. From germline, CDR1 is LNHDA and CDR2 SQIVND (reference sequence). This CDR3 is 16 amino acids long. For the CDR3, the DNA is TGTGCCAGCAGTATCTGGGAGGCCGCCTCTGGAAACACCATATATTTT. This codes for CASSIWEAASGNTIYF. The variable domain in full, completed from reference TRBV19 and TRBJ1-3, reads DGGITQSPKYLFRKEGQNVTLSCEQNLNHDAMYWYRQDPGQGLRLIYYSQIVNDFQKGDIAEGYSVSREKKESFPLTVTSAQKNPTAFYLCASSIWEAASGNTIYFGEGSWLTVV.

The genes are TRBV7-2 and TRBJ2-1; D is possibly TRBD2 (6 bases). Trimming removed 5 bases from V and 0 bases from J, with 11 bases in between. Germline-derived CDR1 and CDR2 are SGHTA and FQGNSA. This CDR3 spans 15 amino acids. The CDR3 reads CASSPFGGSYNEQFF. The CDR3 DNA follows: TGTGCCAGCAGCCCCTTCGGGGGCTCCTACAATGAGCAGTTCTTC.

The V call is TRBV4-2, the J call TRBJ2-7, with D tentatively TRBD2 (5 bases). Germline values: CDR1 LGHNA, CDR2 YNFKEQ. Deletions cut 0 bases from V and 6 bases from J, with 9 bases between. The CDR3 is 13 amino acids. In nucleotides, the CDR3 is TGTGCCAGCAGCCAAGAGCTAGCTTCCGAGCAGTACTTC. This sequence encodes CASSQELASEQYF.

The chain recombines TRBV7-6 with TRBJ2-5, with 11 bases that match TRBD2. CDR1 is SGHVS and CDR2 is FNYEAQ in the germline V gene. CDR3 length: 16 residues. With 4 bases clipped from V and 1 base from J, the junction kept 5 bases outside the gene matches. The CDR3 loop reads CASSSTSGGPQETQYF. The CDR3, as DNA: TGTGCCAGCAGCTCTACTAGCGGGGGACCCCAAGAGACCCAGTACTTC.

The chain recombines TRBV6-5 with TRBJ2-3; D may be TRBD1 or TRBD2 (6 bases each). This CDR3 region has 15 residues. The germline CDR1 and CDR2 sequences are MNHEY and SVGAGI. V dropped 6 bases and J dropped 2 bases, with 15 bases sitting between them. CDR3 bases: TGTGCCAGCAGGCCAGCCGGGGGCCACACAGATACGCAGTATTTT. Protein: CASRPAGGHTDTQYF.

This clone was detected a few times. The V gene is TRBV4-1, the J gene TRBJ1-4; no clear D. Germline V gene lookup returns CDR1 MGHRA and CDR2 YSYEKL. Trimming pared 3 bases from V and 7 bases from J, leaving 15 bases between. The CDR3 length is 15 residues. The chain's CDR3 is CASSQPPRQGEKLFF. The CDR3 region has the DNA TGCGCCAGCAGCCAGCCCCCGCGCCAAGGTGAAAAACTGTTTTTT.

A word on this clone: Relative to the germline gene, one junction end is altered; a read error may explain this. This chain uses TRBV6-5 with TRBJ1-5; possibly TRBD1 for D (6 bases). The germline V gene has CDR1 MNHEY and CDR2 SVGAGI. The CDR3 has 16 amino acids. CDR3 sequence reads: CASSHSPGVYNQPQHF. CDR3 DNA sequence: TGTGCCAGCAGTCACTCCCCAGGGGTGTACAATCAGCCCCAGCATTTT.

This chain uses TRBV5-4 with TRBJ2-7; TRBD1 aligns across 10 bases. Germline V gene sequence: CDR1 SGHNT, CDR2 YYREEE (reference sequence). The CDR3 has 14 residues. Unmatched junction bases numbered 6, after V lost 0 bases and J lost 9 bases. The CDR3 reads CASSLGDRGPGQYF. The CDR3 DNA follows: TGTGCCAGCAGCTTGGGGGACAGGGGCCCGGGGCAGTACTTC.